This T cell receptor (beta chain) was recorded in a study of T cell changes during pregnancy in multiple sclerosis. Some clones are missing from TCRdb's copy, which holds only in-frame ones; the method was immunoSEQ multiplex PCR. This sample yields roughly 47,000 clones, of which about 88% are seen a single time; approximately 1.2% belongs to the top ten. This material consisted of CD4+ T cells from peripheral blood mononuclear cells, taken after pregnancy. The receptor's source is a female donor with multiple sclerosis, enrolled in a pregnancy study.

CDR3 loop: CASRRTDYGYTF. CDR3 sequence (DNA): TGTGCCAGTAGAAGGACTGACTATGGCTACACCTTC. This chain connects TRBV19 to TRBJ1-2; D is unclear. The CDR3 consists of 12 residues. CDR1 is LNHDA, CDR2 SQIVND, per germline (reference sequence). The V and J ends lost 6 bases and 3 bases respectively, with 8 bases between them.